This T cell receptor beta chain derives from a study of spatial heterogeneity in lung cancer. Study-wide points: Intratumoral expanded alpha and beta TCR counts were found to track tumor mutation counts.

This clonotype was found many times. Its antigen remains unidentified. Noted time point: sample taken at primary tumor resection. No cell sorting; template was whole RNA from tumor, lung tissue or PBMC. TCRdb reprocessed the 5' RACE reads via MiXCR and lists one record per CDR3 protein. The data contain about 20,000 distinct CDR3 sequences, around a sixth of them singletons. This clonotype was obtained from a female donor with early-stage non-small cell lung cancer. The specimen was lung tumor tissue, collected at surgery.

The CDR3 loop is CASSPLGETQYF. The CDR3 nucleotides read TGTGCCAGCAGTCCCCTCGGCGAGACCCAGTACTTC. The chain carries TRBV27 and TRBJ2-5; the D is unclear. Germline V CDR1 and CDR2: MNHEY, SMNVEV (reference sequence). The CDR3 length is 12 residues. V gave up 5 bases and J gave up 5 bases, with 9 bases separating them.